The 14 T cell receptor beta chains reported below all come from one sample, sequenced in a study of shared clonotypes between healthy human individuals. Sequencing was performed with immunoSEQ multiplex PCR; in TCRdb, only in-frame clones are kept and a portion is missing. The sample records hundreds of thousands of clones, roughly 95% being singletons. Naive CD8 cells lacked CD45RO, underwent positive selection for CCR7 and left out terminally differentiated effector memory CD45RA+ cells. Sequencing was done on a sample of naive CD8+ T cells sorted from blood. The receptors here all came from a woman aged 25 to 45 in good health.

Here the CDR3 DNA reads TGCGCCAGCAGCTTGGCCAAGGGACAGGGGGCCTCCGGGGAGCTGTTTTTT. The encoded protein is CASSLAKGQGASGELFF. The chain links TRBV5-1 to TRBJ2-2, with 12 bases aligning to TRBD1. Germline assignment: CDR1 SGHRS and CDR2 YFSETQ. CDR3 length equals 17 residues. With 0 bases clipped from V and 6 bases from J, the junction kept 6 bases outside the gene matches.

The chain has TRBV2 and TRBJ1-1; 7 nucleotides match TRBD1. The germline CDR1 and CDR2 sequences are SNHLY and FYNNEI. Unmatched junction bases numbered 5, after V lost 8 bases and J lost 2 bases. The CDR3 totals 13 residues. CDR3 DNA: TGTGCCAGCCGGACAGGACCTAACACTGAAGCTTTCTTT. Translation gives CASRTGPNTEAFF.

This chain joins TRBV7-9 and TRBJ2-7; 9 nucleotides line up with TRBD1. Germline CDR1 SEHNR, CDR2 FQNEAQ (reference sequence). V was pared by 4 bases and J by 5 bases, with 9 bases of the junction left unmatched. This CDR3 is built from 15 residues. CDR3 loop: CASSSRTGEDDEQYF. In DNA form, the CDR3 reads TGTGCCAGCAGCTCCAGGACAGGGGAGGACGACGAGCAGTACTTC.

In its sample, this clone was seen a few times. DNA of the CDR3: TGTGCCAGCAGCCATAGCAGACAGGGAGGGACTGAAGCTTTCTTT. Encoded protein: CASSHSRQGGTEAFF. The chain is built from TRBV4-2 and TRBJ1-1, with TRBD1 identical over 7 bases. The CDR3 is 15 residues long. J was trimmed by 5 bases and V by 3 bases; bases with no gene match: 9. Germline CDR1 and CDR2: LGHNA and YNFKEQ.

DNA for the CDR3: TGTGCCAGTAGCCCATCGGTCTGGGTGACGGAGCCCTACGAGCAGTACTTC. Its protein product is CASSPSVWVTEPYEQYF. The chain uses TRBV19 and TRBJ2-7; D is ambiguous. Trimming shortened V by 6 bases and J by 2 bases, and 23 bases separated the two germline ends. The germline gives CDR1 LNHDA, CDR2 SQIVND (reference sequence). The CDR3 runs to 17 residues. Combining the CDR3 with reference TRBV19 and TRBJ2-7 gives the whole variable domain DGGITQSPKYLFRKEGQNVTLSCEQNLNHDAMYWYRQDPGQGLRLIYYSQIVNDFQKGDIAEGYSVSREKKESFPLTVTSAQKNPTAFYLCASSPSVWVTEPYEQYFGPGTRLTVT.

The genes are TRBV4-1 and TRBJ2-7, with D perhaps matching TRBD2 (5 bases). This CDR3 has 15 residues. The germline gives CDR1 MGHRA, CDR2 YSYEKL. V was trimmed by 3 bases and J by 5 bases, leaving 17 bases between them. CDR3 region: CASSHGPGKRDEQYF. The CDR3 DNA reads as TGCGCCAGCAGCCACGGACCCGGGAAGAGGGACGAGCAGTACTTC.

This chain connects TRBV2 to TRBJ2-7; TRBD1 matches 7 bases. This CDR3 spans 15 amino acids. The junction had 13 bases not matched to a gene; V was cut back by 6 bases and J by 5 bases. Germline values: CDR1 SNHLY, CDR2 FYNNEI. The CDR3 coding sequence is TGTGCCAGCAGAGAAAACAGGGGCGGGTGGGACGAGCAGTACTTC. Protein: CASRENRGGWDEQYF.

The V gene is TRBV6-5, the J gene TRBJ2-5; 13 positions agree with TRBD2. The trim removed 5 bases at V and 4 bases at J, leaving 4 bases unmatched. CDR3 length equals 15 residues. CDR1 and CDR2 (germline): MNHEY, SVGAGI. CDR3 in amino acids: CASSPWTSGGETQYF. CDR3 coding DNA: TGTGCCAGCAGTCCTTGGACTAGCGGGGGAGAGACCCAGTACTTC.

This clone was recorded once. The gene calls are TRBV5-6 and TRBJ2-1, with TRBD2 matching 8 bases. Losses at the gene ends were 0 bases for V and 4 bases for J; bases not matched to a gene: 9. The germline gives CDR1 SGHDT, CDR2 YYEEEE. The CDR3 is made up of 17 amino acids. CDR3 in amino acids: CASSLAMAGGRYNEQFF. CDR3 coding DNA: TGTGCCAGCAGCTTGGCCATGGCGGGAGGCAGGTACAATGAGCAGTTCTTC.

The chain carries TRBV27 and TRBJ1-2, with TRBD1 matching 11 bases. The germline gives CDR1 MNHEY, CDR2 SMNVEV (reference sequence). With 4 bases clipped from V and 8 bases from J, the junction kept 6 bases outside the gene matches. The CDR3 is made up of 14 amino acids. CDR3 amino acids: CASSSTGTGGGYTF. The CDR3 DNA sequence: TGTGCCAGCAGTTCGACGGGGACAGGGGGAGGCTACACCTTC.

V gene TRBV5-6 combines with J gene TRBJ2-3; D is possibly TRBD1 (5 bases). Trimming left V 3 bases short and J 7 bases short, with 9 bases between. Looked up from germline, CDR1 is SGHDT and CDR2 is YYEEEE. The CDR3 loop spans 12 amino acids. The DNA for the CDR3 is TGTGCCAGCAGCTGGGGCGCTAATACGCAGTATTTT. It specifies CASSWGANTQYF.

The chain joins TRBV13 to TRBJ2-4, with 9 bases aligning to TRBD1. The ends lost 5 bases at V and 1 base at J; junction bases unmatched: 12. Germline values: CDR1 PRHDT, CDR2 FYEKMQ (reference sequence). This CDR3 is built from 18 residues. Written as DNA, the CDR3 is TGTGCCAGCAGCCCTCCTGGACAGGGGAGTTTTGCCAAAAACATTCAGTACTTC. Residues: CASSPPGQGSFAKNIQYF.

The chain is built from TRBV15 and TRBJ1-5; 7 bases align to TRBD1. The ends lost 2 bases at V and 1 base at J; junction bases unmatched: 11. The CDR3 is made up of 18 amino acids. Germline V lookup: CDR1 LNHNV, CDR2 YYDKDF (reference sequence). The CDR3 protein is CATSRKQGHYGSNQPQHF. The CDR3 DNA reads TGTGCCACCAGCAGAAAACAGGGGCACTACGGAAGCAATCAGCCCCAGCATTTT.

The V gene is TRBV5-1, the J gene TRBJ2-5, with no clear D. Trimming cost V 5 bases and J 1 base, with 12 bases left between them. This CDR3 has 14 residues. Germline loops: CDR1 SGHRS, CDR2 YFSETQ. The CDR3: CASSLYGGQETQYF. The CDR3 DNA sequence: TGCGCCAGCAGTCTCTACGGCGGCCAAGAGACCCAGTACTTC. The entire variable domain, with the rest obtained from reference TRBV5-1 and TRBJ2-5, is as follows: KAGVTQTPRYLIKTRGQQVTLSCSPISGHRSVSWYQQTPGQGLQFLFEYFSETQRNKGNFPGRFSGRQFSNSRSEMNVSTLELGDSALYLCASSLYGGQETQYFGPGTRLLVL.